The entry below describes one T cell receptor beta chain. Germline V CDR1 and CDR2: LGHDT, YNNKEL (reference sequence). The CDR3 runs 17 residues. Trimming shortened V by 4 bases and J by 0 bases, and 13 bases separated the two germline ends. These data belong to a study of blood T cells in healthy people across ages. Combining a sample-barcoded 5' primer with a J-beta primer mix, a second PCR ran for roughly 7 to 12 cycles. Using its own MiXCR run on the 5' RACE reads, TCRdb lists one record per CDR3 protein. This repertoire shows about 1.5 million distinct CDR3 sequences, approximately 43% found once; its top ten account for around 4%.

The rearrangement uses TRBV3-1 and TRBJ1-6; D is uncertain. The sequence was collected from a woman between 18 and 30 years old in good health. The specimen sequenced was blood. The CDR3 DNA sequence: TGTGCCAGCAGCCGCGCACGACGGAGCTCCTATAATTCACCCCTCCACTTT. It codes for CASSRARRSSYNSPLHF.